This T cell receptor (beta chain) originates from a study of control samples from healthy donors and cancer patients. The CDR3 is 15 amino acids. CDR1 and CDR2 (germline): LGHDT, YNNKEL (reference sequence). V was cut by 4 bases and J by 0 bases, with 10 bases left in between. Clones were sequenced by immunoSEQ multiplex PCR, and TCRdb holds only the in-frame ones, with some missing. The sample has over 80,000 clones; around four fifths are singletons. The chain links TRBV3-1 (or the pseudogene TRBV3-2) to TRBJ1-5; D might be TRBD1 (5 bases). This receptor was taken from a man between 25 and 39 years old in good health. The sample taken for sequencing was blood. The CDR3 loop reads CASSPGQYSNQPQHF. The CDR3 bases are TGTGCCAGCAGCCCTGGACAATATAGCAATCAGCCCCAGCATTTT.